Below, one T cell receptor (beta chain) is given with its context. The data stem from a study of blood T cell repertoires in COVID-19. Across the whole study: Samples representing acute and convalescent COVID-19 were sourced from the United States, Italy and Spain. From T cells, B-cell-depleted T cells, or PBMCs came the material, which was cDNA or gDNA.

Germline V gene sequence: CDR1 MNHEY, CDR2 SVGAGI. Between the trimmed V and J ends, which lost 6 bases and 0 bases, there was a span of 6 bases. The CDR3 has 13 residues. Authors' processing steps: Amplifying reference gene primers gave estimates of nucleated cell counts. Using immunoSEQ multiplex PCR, the repertoire was profiled, and TCRdb retains in-frame clones only, with some absent. D and trimming were read from the DNA, whereas the V and J calls and clone size are those reported in that table. The sample gives 20,000 to 25,000 clones, around 86% of which show up once; 25% to 35% is in the top ten.

V usage is TRBV6-5 and J usage is TRBJ1-3; D uncertain. Sequenced: peripheral blood. The receptor was isolated from a woman in her 70s with active COVID-19. The CDR3 spells CASSSVSGNTIYF. CDR3 bases: TGTGCCAGCAGCTCCGTCTCTGGAAACACCATATATTTT.